Listed below are T cell receptor beta chains from one sample, sequenced in a study of beta chain features in type 1 diabetes. Data came from immunoSEQ multiplex PCR; TCRdb stores just in-frame clones and leaves some out. Of some 100,000 clones listed, roughly 40% are singletons. Sequences were obtained from stem cell memory CD4+ T cells from blood. These receptors came from a woman aged 18-29 years in good health. Both conserved end residues are part of each CDR3. The D gene is left open where the match is weak. Not all rows give a size; the values are once, few, many and, for expanded clones, a class.

CDR3 protein: CASSITGLRNTDTQYF; CDR3 DNA: TGTGCCAGCAGTATCACGGGTTTGAGAAACACAGATACGCAGTATTTT; clone size: .; J gene: TRBJ2-3; V gene: TRBV27; D gene: .
CDR3 protein: CASSGTSGFNNEQFF; CDR3 DNA: TGTGCCAGCAGCGGGACTAGCGGATTTAACAATGAGCAGTTCTTC; clone size: .; J gene: TRBJ2-1; V gene: TRBV7-2; D gene: TRBD2
CDR3 protein: CASSYSGGRADTQYF; CDR3 DNA: TGTGCCAGCAGTTACTCCGGGGGGAGGGCAGATACGCAGTATTTT; clone size: few; J gene: TRBJ2-3; V gene: TRBV6-6; D gene: TRBD2
CDR3 protein: CASSLVWSWGQGNTGELFF; CDR3 DNA: TGTGCCAGCAGCTTAGTGTGGTCGTGGGGACAGGGGAATACCGGGGAGCTGTTTTTT; clone size: few; J gene: TRBJ2-2; V gene: TRBV7-8; D gene: TRBD1
CDR3 protein: CASSPGRGGNQPQHF; CDR3 DNA: TGTGCCAGCAGTCCGGGTCGGGGGGGCAATCAGCCCCAGCATTTT; clone size: .; J gene: TRBJ1-5; V gene: TRBV27; D gene: .
CDR3 protein: CASKDRYTEAFF; CDR3 DNA: TGTGCCAGCAAAGACAGATACACTGAAGCTTTCTTT; clone size: few; J gene: TRBJ1-1; V gene: TRBV5-4; D gene: .
CDR3 protein: CLAGRGYNEQFF; CDR3 DNA: TGTCTAGCGGGAAGAGGCTACAATGAGCAGTTCTTC; clone size: .; J gene: TRBJ2-1; V gene: TRBV7-9; D gene: TRBD2
CDR3 protein: CASSPDRTSGRLGEQFF; CDR3 DNA: TGTGCCAGCAGCCCCGACCGGACTAGCGGGAGGTTGGGTGAGCAGTTCTTC; clone size: .; J gene: TRBJ2-1; V gene: TRBV11-2; D gene: TRBD2
CDR3 protein: CASSQRQGPYNEQFF; CDR3 DNA: TGTGCCAGCAGTCAGAGACAGGGACCCTACAATGAGCAGTTCTTC; clone size: .; J gene: TRBJ2-1; V gene: TRBV2; D gene: TRBD1
CDR3 protein: CASSLGGPGQGPRNTEAFF; CDR3 DNA: TGTGCCAGCAGCTTAGGGGGCCCCGGACAGGGGCCCCGGAACACTGAAGCTTTCTTT; clone size: .; J gene: TRBJ1-1; V gene: TRBV7-3; D gene: TRBD1
CDR3 protein: CASSSPGLANTEAFF; CDR3 DNA: TGTGCCAGTAGTTCCCCGGGACTCGCGAACACTGAAGCTTTCTTT; clone size: .; J gene: TRBJ1-1; V gene: TRBV19; D gene: .
CDR3 protein: CASRGQGLPSYNEQFF; CDR3 DNA: TGTGCCAGCAGGGGACAGGGCCTCCCCTCCTACAATGAGCAGTTCTTC; clone size: .; J gene: TRBJ2-1; V gene: TRBV27; D gene: TRBD1
CDR3 protein: CSVDKGATGELFF; CDR3 DNA: TGCAGCGTTGACAAGGGAGCCACCGGGGAGCTGTTTTTT; clone size: .; J gene: TRBJ2-2; V gene: TRBV29-1; D gene: .
CDR3 protein: CSATGTNQPQHF; CDR3 DNA: TGCAGCGCAACAGGGACCAATCAGCCCCAGCATTTT; clone size: .; J gene: TRBJ1-5; V gene: TRBV29-1; D gene: .
CDR3 protein: CASARLAGGPYEQYF; CDR3 DNA: TGTGCCAGTGCTCGACTAGCGGGAGGGCCCTACGAGCAGTACTTC; clone size: few; J gene: TRBJ2-7; V gene: TRBV19; D gene: TRBD2
CDR3 protein: CASSPQRANTGELFF; CDR3 DNA: TGTGCCAGCTCACCACAAAGAGCGAACACCGGGGAGCTGTTTTTT; clone size: once; J gene: TRBJ2-2; V gene: TRBV18; D gene: .
CDR3 protein: CASRPGGTGNTIYF; CDR3 DNA: TGTGCCAGCAGACCTGGGGGGACTGGAAACACCATATATTTT; clone size: once; J gene: TRBJ1-3; V gene: TRBV28; D gene: .
CDR3 protein: CASRPTGAPFYEQYF; CDR3 DNA: TGTGCCAGCAGGCCCACAGGGGCCCCCTTCTACGAGCAGTACTTC; clone size: .; J gene: TRBJ2-7; V gene: TRBV28; D gene: TRBD1
CDR3 protein: CASSPMVRVREGYNEQFF; CDR3 DNA: TGTGCCAGCTCACCAATGGTGAGGGTGCGGGAGGGCTACAATGAGCAGTTCTTC; clone size: .; J gene: TRBJ2-1; V gene: TRBV18; D gene: TRBD2
CDR3 protein: CASSLDPSSGREGTQYF; CDR3 DNA: TGTGCCAGCAGCTTAGATCCGTCTAGCGGGAGGGAAGGTACGCAGTATTTT; clone size: .; J gene: TRBJ2-3; V gene: TRBV11-2; D gene: TRBD2
CDR3 protein: CASSEYRVGEAFF; CDR3 DNA: TGTGCCAGCAGTGAATATCGGGTAGGTGAAGCTTTCTTT; clone size: .; J gene: TRBJ1-1; V gene: TRBV25-1; D gene: .
CDR3 protein: CASSLEIAGQPQHF; CDR3 DNA: TGTGCCAGCTCACTAGAGATAGCCGGCCAGCCCCAGCATTTT; clone size: .; J gene: TRBJ1-5; V gene: TRBV18; D gene: .
CDR3 protein: CASSPGTGLLFGETQYF; CDR3 DNA: TGCGCCAGCAGCCCAGGGACAGGGTTACTTTTCGGGGAGACCCAGTACTTC; clone size: .; J gene: TRBJ2-5; V gene: TRBV5-1; D gene: TRBD1